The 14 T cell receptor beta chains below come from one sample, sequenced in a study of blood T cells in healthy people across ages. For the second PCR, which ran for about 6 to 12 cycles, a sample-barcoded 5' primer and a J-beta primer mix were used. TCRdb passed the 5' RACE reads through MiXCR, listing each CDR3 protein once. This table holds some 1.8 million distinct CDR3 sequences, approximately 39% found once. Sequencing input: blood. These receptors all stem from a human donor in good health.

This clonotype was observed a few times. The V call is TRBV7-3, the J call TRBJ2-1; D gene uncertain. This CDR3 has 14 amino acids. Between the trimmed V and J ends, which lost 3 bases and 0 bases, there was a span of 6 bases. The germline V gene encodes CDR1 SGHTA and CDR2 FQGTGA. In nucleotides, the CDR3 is TGTGCCAGCAGCTTGCCAGACTCCTACAATGAGCAGTTCTTC. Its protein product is CASSLPDSYNEQFF.

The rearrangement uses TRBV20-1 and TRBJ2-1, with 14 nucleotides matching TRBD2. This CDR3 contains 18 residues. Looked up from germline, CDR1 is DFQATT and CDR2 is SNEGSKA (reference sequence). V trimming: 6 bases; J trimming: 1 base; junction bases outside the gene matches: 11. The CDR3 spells CSALTSGGADRSYNEQFF. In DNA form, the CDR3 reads TGCAGTGCGTTGACTAGCGGGGGGGCCGATAGGTCCTACAATGAGCAGTTCTTC.

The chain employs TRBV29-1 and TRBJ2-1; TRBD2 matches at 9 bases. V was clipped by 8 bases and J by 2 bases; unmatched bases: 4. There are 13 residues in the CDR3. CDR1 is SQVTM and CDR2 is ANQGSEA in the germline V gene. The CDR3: CSPTSGPYNEQFF. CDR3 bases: TGCAGCCCTACTAGCGGGCCCTACAATGAGCAGTTCTTC.

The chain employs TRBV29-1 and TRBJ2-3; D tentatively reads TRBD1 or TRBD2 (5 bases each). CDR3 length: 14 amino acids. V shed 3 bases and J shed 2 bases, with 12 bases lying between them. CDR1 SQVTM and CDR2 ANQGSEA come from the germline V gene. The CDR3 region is CSVDSGLLTDTQYF. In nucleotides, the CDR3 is TGCAGCGTTGACTCGGGGCTGCTCACAGATACGCAGTATTTT.

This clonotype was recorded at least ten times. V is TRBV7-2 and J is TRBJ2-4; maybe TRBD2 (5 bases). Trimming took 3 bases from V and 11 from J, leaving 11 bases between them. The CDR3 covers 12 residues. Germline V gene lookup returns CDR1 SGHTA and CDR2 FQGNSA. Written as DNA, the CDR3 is TGTGCCAGCAGCTTGGACTTTGACCTTCAGTACTTC. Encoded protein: CASSLDFDLQYF.

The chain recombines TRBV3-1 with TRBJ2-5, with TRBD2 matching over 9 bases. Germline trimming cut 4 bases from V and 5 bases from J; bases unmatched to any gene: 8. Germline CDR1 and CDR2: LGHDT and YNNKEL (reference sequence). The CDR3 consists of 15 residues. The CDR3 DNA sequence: TGTGCCAGCAGCCGAATGACTAGCGGATGGGAGACCCAGTACTTC. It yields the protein CASSRMTSGWETQYF.

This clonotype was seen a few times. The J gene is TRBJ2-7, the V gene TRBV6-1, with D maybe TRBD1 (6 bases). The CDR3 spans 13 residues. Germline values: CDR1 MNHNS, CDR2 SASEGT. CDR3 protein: CLSGGSLTYEQYF. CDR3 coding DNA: TGTCTATCTGGGGGCAGCTTAACCTACGAGCAGTACTTC.

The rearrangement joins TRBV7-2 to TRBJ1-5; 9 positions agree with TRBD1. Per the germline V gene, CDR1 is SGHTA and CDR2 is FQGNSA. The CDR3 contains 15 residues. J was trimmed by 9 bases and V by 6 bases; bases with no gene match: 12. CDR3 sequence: CASSISGTGLVPQHF. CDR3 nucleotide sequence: TGTGCCAGCAGTATATCCGGGACAGGGCTGGTGCCCCAGCATTTT.

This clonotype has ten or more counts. CDR3 sequence reads: CSVSEITYEQYF. In nucleotides, the CDR3 is TGCAGTGTATCCGAAATAACCTACGAGCAGTACTTC. The chain has TRBV20-1 and TRBJ2-7; D is undetermined. Germline assignment: CDR1 DFQATT and CDR2 SNEGSKA (reference sequence). V was pared by 7 bases and J by 2 bases, with 12 bases between. This CDR3 region has 12 residues.

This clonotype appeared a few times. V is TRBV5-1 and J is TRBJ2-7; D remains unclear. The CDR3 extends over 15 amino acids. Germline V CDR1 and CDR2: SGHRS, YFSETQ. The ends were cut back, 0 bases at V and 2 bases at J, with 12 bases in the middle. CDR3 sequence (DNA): TGCGCCAGCAGCTTGGACATCAGCCTCACCTACGAGCAGTACTTC. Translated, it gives CASSLDISLTYEQYF.

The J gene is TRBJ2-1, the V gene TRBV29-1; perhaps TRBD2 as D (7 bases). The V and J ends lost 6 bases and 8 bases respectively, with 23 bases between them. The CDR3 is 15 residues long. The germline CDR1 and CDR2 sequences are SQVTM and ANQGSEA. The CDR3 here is CSVIGGGGFGDEQFF. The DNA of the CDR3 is TGCAGCGTCATTGGGGGAGGGGGGTTTGGCGATGAGCAGTTCTTC.

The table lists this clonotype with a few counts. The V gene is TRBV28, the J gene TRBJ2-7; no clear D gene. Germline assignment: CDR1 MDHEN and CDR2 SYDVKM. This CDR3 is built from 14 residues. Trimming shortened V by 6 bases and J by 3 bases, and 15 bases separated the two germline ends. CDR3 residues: CASRLSGSLYEQYF. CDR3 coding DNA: TGTGCCAGCAGACTCTCCGGATCGCTCTACGAGCAGTACTTC.

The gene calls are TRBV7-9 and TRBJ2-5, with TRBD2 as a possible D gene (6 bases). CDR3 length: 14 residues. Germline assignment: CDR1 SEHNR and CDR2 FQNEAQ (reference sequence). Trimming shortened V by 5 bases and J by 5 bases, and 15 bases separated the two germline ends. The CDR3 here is CASSPGDFHETQYF. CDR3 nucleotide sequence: TGTGCCAGCAGCCCGGGGGATTTTCACGAGACCCAGTACTTC.

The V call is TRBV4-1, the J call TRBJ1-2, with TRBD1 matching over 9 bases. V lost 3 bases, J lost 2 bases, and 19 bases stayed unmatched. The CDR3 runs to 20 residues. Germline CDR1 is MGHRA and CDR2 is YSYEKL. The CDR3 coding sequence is TGCGCCAGCAGCCACCGCCGGGACAGGGATAGAAGTGCGCCCAACTATGGCTACACCTTC. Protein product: CASSHRRDRDRSAPNYGYTF.